The 15 T cell receptor beta chains in this list originate from one sample, sequenced in a study of T cell changes during pregnancy in multiple sclerosis. TCRdb keeps only in-frame clones here, not all; method: immunoSEQ multiplex PCR. The sample lists tens of thousands of clones; 90% to 95% were seen once. The sequences come from CD8+ T cells from peripheral blood mononuclear cells, collected after pregnancy. These receptor sequences come from a female donor with multiple sclerosis, enrolled in a pregnancy study.

This rearrangement joins TRBV9 to TRBJ2-3, with TRBD2 as a possible D gene (5 bases). The CDR3 runs to 16 residues. CDR1 SGDLS and CDR2 YYNGEE come from the germline V gene. The ends were cut back, 0 bases at V and 2 bases at J, with 13 bases in the middle. CDR3 DNA sequence: TGTGCCAGCAGCGTAGCACTAGATAGACCCACAGATACGCAGTATTTT. Translation gives CASSVALDRPTDTQYF.

CDR3 amino acids: CASRGTGGGRETQYF. In DNA, the CDR3 is TGTGCCAGCAGGGGGACGGGGGGAGGAAGAGAGACCCAGTACTTC. The gene calls are TRBV13 and TRBJ2-5; TRBD2 agrees at 7 bases. Trimming at V came to 6 bases and at J to 4 bases, leaving 11 bases not matched to a gene. Germline loops: CDR1 PRHDT, CDR2 FYEKMQ (reference sequence). The CDR3 is made up of 15 amino acids.

This clone has just one count. The chain employs TRBV7-8 and TRBJ1-2, with TRBD1 matching 9 bases. The CDR3 is 15 amino acids. Germline V gene sequence: CDR1 SGHVS, CDR2 FQNEAQ. V was clipped by 3 bases and J by 5 bases; unmatched bases: 7. CDR3 loop: CASSFTDRGGYGYTF. CDR3 bases: TGTGCCAGCAGCTTCACGGACAGGGGAGGGTATGGCTACACCTTC.

V gene TRBV28 combines with J gene TRBJ2-1; TRBD1 is a possible D gene (6 bases). CDR3 length: 13 residues. V was clipped by 6 bases and J by 3 bases, with 9 bases between them. Germline CDR1 reads MDHEN; CDR2 reads SYDVKM. CDR3 residues: CASRDSYYNEQFF. The CDR3 nucleotides are TGTGCCAGCAGGGACAGCTACTACAATGAGCAGTTCTTC.

The chain is built from TRBV27 and TRBJ1-1, with 8 bases matching TRBD1. Germline values: CDR1 MNHEY, CDR2 SMNVEV (reference sequence). This CDR3 has 14 residues. The V and J ends lost 2 bases and 5 bases, in that order; junction bases with no gene match: 4. The CDR3 sequence: CASSLAGGDTEAFF. CDR3 in DNA: TGTGCCAGCAGTTTAGCAGGGGGCGATACTGAAGCTTTCTTT.

The chain couples TRBV7-7 to TRBJ1-2, with a possible D match to TRBD1 (5 bases). The germline CDR1 and CDR2 sequences are SSHAT and FNYEAQ (reference sequence). Trimming cost V 10 bases and J 3 bases, with 18 bases left between them. The CDR3 loop spans 14 amino acids. CDR3 loop: CATTGGESHYGYTF. The DNA of the CDR3 is TGTGCCACCACCGGAGGGGAATCCCACTATGGCTACACCTTC.

The DNA of the CDR3 is TGTGCCAGCAGCCGACAGGGACTCATGAACACTGAAGCTTTCTTT. This encodes CASSRQGLMNTEAFF. V is TRBV7-6 and J is TRBJ1-1; 7 bases are shared with TRBD1. This CDR3 spans 15 amino acids. The V gene end was trimmed by 5 bases and the J gene end by 0 bases; junction bases not matched to a gene: 6. CDR1 is SGHVS, CDR2 FNYEAQ, per germline.

V usage is TRBV28 and J usage is TRBJ1-2; tentatively, D is TRBD1 (5 bases). This CDR3 is 17 amino acids long. The V gene's germline CDR1 is MDHEN and CDR2 SYDVKM. Trimming stripped 3 bases from V and 3 bases from J, with 20 bases between. CDR3 sequence reads: CASSFTRSGQPYYGYTF. The CDR3 DNA follows: TGTGCCAGCAGTTTTACTCGGTCAGGGCAGCCTTACTATGGCTACACCTTC.

The CDR3 DNA is TGTGCCAGCAGTCAGGGGGGACTAGCGGGACTGTACGAGCAGTACTTC. The encoded protein is CASSQGGLAGLYEQYF. This chain connects TRBV7-6 to TRBJ2-7, with 13 bases aligning to TRBD2. The CDR3 sequence is 16 residues long. V gave up 6 bases and J gave up 4 bases; unmatched junction bases: 9. The germline V gene encodes CDR1 SGHVS and CDR2 FNYEAQ.

V is TRBV30 and J is TRBJ1-2; D is uncertain. The CDR3 is 13 amino acids. Germline values: CDR1 GTSNPN, CDR2 SVGIG (reference sequence). The germline V and J ends were trimmed by 4 bases and 8 bases, with 17 bases remaining between them. In DNA, the CDR3 is TGTGCCTGGACCTCCCCCGGGCGGAGGGGCTACACCTTC. Translating it yields CAWTSPGRRGYTF.

This chain joins TRBV4-1 and TRBJ2-1; TRBD2 aligns across 7 bases. Germline V gives CDR1 MGHRA, CDR2 YSYEKL. The CDR3 runs to 15 residues. V trimming: 1 base; J trimming: 7 bases; junction bases outside the gene matches: 7. In nucleotides, the CDR3 is TGCGCCAGCAGCCAAGTAGCGGGCGGCCCAAATGAGCAGTTCTTC. It is translated as CASSQVAGGPNEQFF.

V and J are TRBV13 and TRBJ2-7; TRBD2 aligns across 7 bases. Germline V gene sequence: CDR1 PRHDT, CDR2 FYEKMQ (reference sequence). Unmatched junction bases numbered 9, after V lost 7 bases and J lost 0 bases. This CDR3 has 15 amino acids. CDR3 region: CASTLSGASSYEQYF. The DNA for the CDR3 is TGTGCCAGCACCCTAAGCGGGGCTAGCTCCTACGAGCAGTACTTC. Full variable domain (rest looked up from reference TRBV13 and TRBJ2-7): AAGVIQSPRHLIKEKRETATLKCYPIPRHDTVYWYQQGPGQDPQFLISFYEKMQSDKGSIPDRFSAQQFSDYHSELNMSSLELGDSALYFCASTLSGASSYEQYFGPGTRLTVT.

The rearrangement uses TRBV5-1 and TRBJ2-7; 10 nucleotides line up with TRBD1. V shed 7 bases, J shed 5 bases, and the junction held 12 bases outside the gene matches. Germline lookup yields CDR1 SGHRS and CDR2 YFSETQ. The CDR3 consists of 15 residues. CDR3 amino acids: CASGSGGTGVNEQYF. The CDR3 DNA follows: TGCGCCAGCGGTTCCGGCGGGACAGGGGTGAACGAGCAGTACTTC.

The chain joins TRBV19 to TRBJ1-1; tentatively, D is TRBD1 (6 bases). Germline loops: CDR1 LNHDA, CDR2 SQIVND (reference sequence). The CDR3 has 15 amino acids. Trimming removed 4 bases at V and 4 bases at J, with 16 bases between. The CDR3 DNA reads TGTGCCAGTAGTAGTCAGTCTAGGGGGGGCACTGAAGCTTTCTTT. Protein product: CASSSQSRGGTEAFF. The complete variable domain, with remaining parts taken from reference TRBV19 and TRBJ1-1, reads DGGITQSPKYLFRKEGQNVTLSCEQNLNHDAMYWYRQDPGQGLRLIYYSQIVNDFQKGDIAEGYSVSREKKESFPLTVTSAQKNPTAFYLCASSSQSRGGTEAFFGQGTRLTVV.

This CDR3 is CASSSGPEQFF. The CDR3 nucleotides read TGTGCCAGCAGCTCGGGTCCTGAGCAGTTCTTC. This sequence joins TRBV7-9 and TRBJ2-1; D ambiguous. Germline V lookup: CDR1 SEHNR, CDR2 FQNEAQ (reference sequence). V lost 4 bases and J lost 9, with 7 bases in between. The CDR3 extends over 11 amino acids.